Listed below are T cell receptor beta chains from one sample, sequenced in a study of neurological immune-mediated disorders. In TCRdb, the 5' RACE reads were re-called with MiXCR into one record per CDR3 protein. This sample has roughly 100,000 distinct CDR3 sequences, with more than 10% found just once. Specimen: PBMCs. The receptors were gathered from a female donor with HTLV-1-associated myelopathy (HAM/TSP). Both conserved end residues are part of each CDR3.

V gene	J gene	CDR3 protein
TRBV5-1	TRBJ2-1	CASSLVPGLGVYEQFF
TRBV20-1	TRBJ2-2	CSARDMTIPNTKITGELFF
TRBV28	TRBJ1-4	CASSPLDGRNEKLFF
TRBV9	TRBJ2-5	CASSPLSGRDQETQYF
TRBV25-1	TRBJ2-7	CASSDPWARGRGYEQYF
TRBV5-6	TRBJ2-1	CASSLGNEQFF
TRBV9	TRBJ2-3	CASSAAGLSTDTQYF
TRBV4-1	TRBJ2-4	CASSQGVRTGAKNIQYF
TRBV5-1	TRBJ2-2	CASSLGTSVGTGELFF
TRBV5-1	TRBJ2-7	CASSLVSTSDEQYF
TRBV6-5	TRBJ2-7	CASRSDRAGTSYEQYF
TRBV5-1	TRBJ2-6	CASSKSLLDSGANVLTF
TRBV21-1	TRBJ1-6	CARAPALHF